The 29 T cell receptor beta chains below were found in one sample sequenced in a study of blood T cells in healthy people across ages. Then a second PCR, running roughly 7 to 11 cycles, was carried out with a sample-barcoded 5' primer and a J-beta primer mix. Each CDR3 protein is one row after TCRdb ran MiXCR on the 5' RACE reads. The sample records over 600,000 distinct CDR3 sequences, around 21% being singletons. Material: blood. These receptors all come from a man in his 70s in good health.

Worth noting for this clonotype: A junction boundary mismatches the germline segment, possibly from a read error. The chain combines TRBV7-2 with TRBJ2-7, with a tentative D call TRBD2 (6 bases). The CDR3 is made up of 14 amino acids. CDR1 SGHTA and CDR2 FQGNSA come from the germline V gene. The CDR3 protein is CASSLAENRYEQYF. For the CDR3, the DNA is TGTGCCAGCAGTTTAGCGGAAAACCGCTACGAGCAGTACTTC. Together with reference TRBV7-2 and TRBJ2-7, the CDR3 gives the full variable domain: GAGVSQSPSNKVTEKGKDVELRCDPISGHTALYWYRQSLGQGLEFLIYFQGNSAPDKSGLPSDRFSAERTGGSVSTLTIQRTQQEDSAVYLCASSLAENRYEQYFGPGTRLTVT.

CDR3 sequence (DNA): TGTGCTAGTGTCTTGTTGTCGCTTTCTAGCACAGATACGCAGTATTTT. Protein sequence: CASVLLSLSSTDTQYF. The chain joins TRBV12-5 to TRBJ2-3; D is unresolved. The CDR3 extends over 16 amino acids. V was clipped by 7 bases and J by 0 bases, with 17 bases between them. The germline V gene has CDR1 LGHNT and CDR2 FRNRAP.

This clonotype was counted a few times. The V and J genes are TRBV5-1 and TRBJ1-2, with D perhaps TRBD1 (5 bases). Germline values: CDR1 SGHRS, CDR2 YFSETQ. V was pared by 3 bases and J by 4 bases, with 16 bases between. The CDR3 spans 15 residues. The CDR3 loop is CASSSRGDQAYGYTF. The DNA of the CDR3 is TGCGCCAGCAGCTCCCGGGGGGATCAAGCCTATGGCTACACCTTC.

This clonotype was seen ten or more times. This chain uses TRBV20-1 with TRBJ2-1; 7 positions agree with TRBD1. The CDR3 covers 16 residues. The V segment lost 6 bases and the J segment 3 bases; nucleotides outside the gene matches: 14. Per the germline V gene, CDR1 is DFQATT and CDR2 is SNEGSKA (reference sequence). CDR3 sequence: CSAENPQGKLYNEQFF. As DNA, the CDR3 is TGCAGTGCAGAGAACCCACAGGGGAAACTCTACAATGAGCAGTTCTTC.

This clonotype was picked up many times. The CDR3 DNA reads TGCAGTGCCTGGGACAGCGACAAAAACATTCAGTACTTC. Protein: CSAWDSDKNIQYF. The chain links TRBV20-1 to TRBJ2-4; TRBD1 agrees at 7 bases. CDR1 is DFQATT and CDR2 is SNEGSKA in the germline V gene (reference sequence). The CDR3 covers 13 residues. The V gene end was trimmed by 6 bases and the J gene end by 3 bases; junction bases not matched to a gene: 5.

This clonotype has a handful of counts. The chain links TRBV6-2 or TRBV6-3 to TRBJ1-2; D unresolved. Germline V lookup: CDR1 MNHEY, CDR2 SVGEGT. The CDR3 is made up of 13 amino acids. Trimming pared 2 bases from V and 1 base from J, leaving 5 bases between. This chain's CDR3 is CASSYGYNYGYTF. The CDR3 bases are TGTGCCAGCAGTTACGGGTATAACTATGGCTACACCTTC.

Only a few counts were recorded for this clonotype. The rearrangement links TRBV12-3 or TRBV12-4 to TRBJ2-3; 10 positions agree with TRBD2. This CDR3 is built from 17 residues. J gave up 1 base and V 3 bases, and 7 bases lay outside the gene matches. The CDR3 loop is CASSFDRLAGGTDTQYF. The CDR3 DNA sequence: TGTGCCAGCAGTTTTGATCGGCTAGCGGGGGGCACAGATACGCAGTATTTT.

V and J are TRBV11-2 and TRBJ2-5, with 9 nucleotides matching TRBD2. Germline CDR1 SGHAT, CDR2 FQNNGV. The length of the CDR3 is 16 residues. V lost 0 bases and J lost 5; bases outside the gene matches: 7. The DNA for the CDR3 is TGTGCCAGCAGCTTAGAGGCGGGAGGGCGGTTGGAGACCCAGTACTTC. Amino acid sequence: CASSLEAGGRLETQYF.

This clonotype was recorded a few times. V gene TRBV6-2 or TRBV6-3 combines with J gene TRBJ2-1, with 9 nucleotides matching TRBD2. This CDR3 region has 15 residues. CDR1 and CDR2 from the germline V gene are MNHEY and SVGEGT. V lost 6 bases, J lost 4 bases, and 7 bases stayed unmatched. CDR3: CASRQRAGGYNEQFF. In DNA form, the CDR3 reads TGTGCCAGCAGACAACGGGCGGGAGGGTACAATGAGCAGTTCTTC.

Here the CDR3 reads CASSFGTGIYEQYF. In DNA form, the CDR3 reads TGTGCCAGCAGCTTCGGGACAGGCATCTACGAGCAGTACTTC. V usage is TRBV7-9 and J usage is TRBJ2-7, with 8 bases that match TRBD1. CDR1 and CDR2 from the germline V gene are SEHNR and FQNEAQ (reference sequence). J gave up 3 bases and V 3 bases, and 4 bases lay outside the gene matches. The CDR3 runs to 14 residues.

This sequence joins TRBV3-1 and TRBJ2-5; TRBD2 agrees at 11 bases. TRBJ2-1 matches the DNA end more closely, so the J call is doubtful. CDR1 LGHDT and CDR2 YNNKEL come from the germline V gene (reference sequence). The length of the CDR3 is 14 residues. This CDR3 is CASRPLAGADEQFF. The CDR3 DNA is TGTGCCAGCAGACCACTAGCGGGAGCGGATGAGCAGTTCTTC.

This clonotype was counted a few times. The rearrangement joins TRBV28 to TRBJ1-6; D possibly corresponds to TRBD1 (6 bases). The CDR3 runs 16 residues. Germline CDR1 MDHEN, CDR2 SYDVKM. V was pared by 6 bases and J by 6 bases, with 18 bases between. The CDR3 region has the DNA TGTGCCAGCAGCCCGATTAGCGGGGGCCTTAATTCACCCCTCCACTTT. Translating it yields CASSPISGGLNSPLHF.

In its sample, this clonotype was seen a few times. The rearrangement joins TRBV3-1 to TRBJ2-3; TRBD1 matches at 8 bases. CDR1 and CDR2 (germline): LGHDT, YNNKEL (reference sequence). This CDR3 contains 17 residues. Trimming at V came to 2 bases and at J to 4 bases, leaving 11 bases not matched to a gene. The CDR3 reads CASSQLSSGTGPDTQYF. As DNA, the CDR3 is TGTGCCAGCAGCCAACTATCCTCCGGGACAGGCCCAGATACGCAGTATTTT.

In this sample, this clonotype turned up a few times. This rearrangement joins TRBV7-9 to TRBJ1-4, with 7 bases fitting TRBD1. The CDR3 loop spans 15 amino acids. Germline V gives CDR1 SEHNR, CDR2 FQNEAQ (reference sequence). Trimming removed 3 bases from V and 2 bases from J; junction bases left unmatched: 3. CDR3 loop: CASSFQGDTNEKLFF. The CDR3 bases are TGTGCCAGCAGCTTTCAGGGGGACACTAATGAAAAACTGTTTTTT.

This clonotype was seen more than once but under ten times. This chain joins TRBV20-1 and TRBJ2-3; a possible D gene is TRBD2 (6 bases). The length of the CDR3 is 13 residues. Per germline, CDR1 DFQATT and CDR2 SNEGSKA (reference sequence). Trimming removed 3 bases from V and 2 bases from J, with 9 bases in between. CDR3 protein: CSARRDHTDTQYF. The DNA for the CDR3 is TGCAGTGCTAGGCGGGACCACACAGATACGCAGTATTTT.

The V gene is TRBV3-1, the J gene TRBJ2-4; 7 bases map to TRBD2. CDR1 and CDR2 from the germline V gene are LGHDT and YNNKEL (reference sequence). V trimming: 1 base; J trimming: 1 base; junction bases outside the gene matches: 1. The length of the CDR3 is 15 residues. CDR3 region: CASSQGGGAKNIQYF. CDR3 DNA: TGTGCCAGCAGCCAAGGGGGGGGTGCCAAAAACATTCAGTACTTC.

This rearrangement joins TRBV7-9 to TRBJ2-3, with D maybe TRBD2 (6 bases). CDR1 is SEHNR, CDR2 FQNEAQ, per germline (reference sequence). CDR3 size: 16 residues. Trimming pared 3 bases from V and 4 bases from J, leaving 17 bases between. CDR3 region: CASSFLTGAFADTQYF. CDR3 DNA: TGTGCCAGCAGCTTTCTGACGGGAGCCTTTGCAGATACGCAGTATTTT.

This clonotype came up a few times. V and J are TRBV6-2 or TRBV6-3 and TRBJ2-5, with TRBD1 as a possible D gene (6 bases). In germline, CDR1 is MNHEY, CDR2 SVGEGT. This CDR3 comprises 11 residues. With 6 bases removed from V and 11 bases from J, the gap between germline ends came to 13 bases. The CDR3: CASSATGSQYF. The CDR3 DNA sequence: TGTGCCAGCAGCGCAACAGGGTCGCAGTACTTC.

This clonotype was counted many times. The gene calls are TRBV28 and TRBJ2-5, with D perhaps TRBD1 or TRBD2 (5 bases each). The V end lost 8 bases, the J end lost 2 bases, and 9 bases lay between the germline ends. This CDR3 has 12 amino acids. The germline CDR1 and CDR2 sequences are MDHEN and SYDVKM. The CDR3 here is CASGGLQETQYF. CDR3 nucleotides: TGTGCCAGCGGGGGTCTTCAAGAGACCCAGTACTTC.

In its sample, this clonotype was seen a few times. This chain connects TRBV29-1 to TRBJ2-5; TRBD2 matches at 8 bases. The closer fit of TRBJ2-1 to the DNA end suggests the J call may be wrong. The germline CDR1 and CDR2 sequences are SQVTM and ANQGSEA. This CDR3 contains 14 residues. In nucleotides, the CDR3 is TGCAGCGTTGAATCCGGGAGGGCCTGGAATGAGCAGTTCTTC. Its translation: CSVESGRAWNEQFF.

This clonotype was seen only a few times. The chain employs TRBV6-5 and TRBJ2-5; 10 bases fit TRBD2. Per the germline V gene, CDR1 is MNHEY and CDR2 is SVGAGI. The CDR3 has 20 amino acids. Trimming at V came to 4 bases and at J to 0 bases, leaving 17 bases not matched to a gene. The CDR3 is CASSFPSRGGTSGNQETQYF. In nucleotides, the CDR3 is TGTGCCAGCAGTTTCCCTAGCAGGGGTGGAACTAGCGGGAACCAAGAGACCCAGTACTTC.

This clonotype came up a few times. The genes are TRBV27 and TRBJ2-5; D tentatively reads TRBD1 or TRBD2 (5 bases each). Germline CDR1 MNHEY, CDR2 SMNVEV (reference sequence). CDR3 size: 15 residues. V lost 5 bases, J lost 4 bases, and 17 bases lay in between. CDR3 DNA: TGTGCCAGCAGTCCACGGGGCCACCCGGGAGAGACCCAGTACTTC. Encoded protein: CASSPRGHPGETQYF.

The table lists this clonotype with a few counts. The chain carries TRBV7-8 and TRBJ1-2, with a possible D match to TRBD1 (6 bases). The CDR3 runs to 13 residues. V lost 9 bases and J 0 bases, leaving 11 bases between the germline ends. CDR1 is SGHVS, CDR2 FQNEAQ, per germline. The CDR3 loop is CARVDRTNYGYTF. The DNA for the CDR3 is TGTGCCAGAGTGGACAGAACTAACTATGGCTACACCTTC.

In its sample, this clonotype was seen a few times. J is TRBJ2-5 and V is TRBV4-3; perhaps TRBD2 as D (6 bases). Germline values: CDR1 LGHNA, CDR2 YSLEER. This CDR3 is 16 amino acids long. Trimming left V 1 base short and J 5 bases short, with 17 bases between. The CDR3 region has the DNA TGCGCCAGCAGCCAAGCCCTCGGGGGAAAGAGGGAGACCCAGTACTTC. Its translation: CASSQALGGKRETQYF.

A note on this clonotype: The junction and the germline gene differ at one end; a read error may be behind it. V and J are TRBV18 and TRBJ2-5; TRBD2 aligns across 9 bases. The CDR3 extends over 15 amino acids. CDR1 and CDR2 (germline): KGHSH, LQKENI. CDR3 amino acids: CASSPQGLAPYEQCF. As DNA, the CDR3 is TGTGCCAGCTCACCACAGGGACTAGCCCCTTACGAGCAGTGCTTC.

There are a few counts of this clonotype. At one end the junction does not follow the germline gene, possibly because of a read error. The chain employs TRBV5-1 and TRBJ2-5, with 12 bases matching TRBD2. The J call may not be correct, given that the DNA end is closer to TRBJ2-1. CDR3 length: 15 amino acids. CDR1 and CDR2 (germline): SGHRS, YFSETQ. The CDR3 DNA follows: TGCGTCAGCAGCCCTAGCGGGAGGGCCGAGAATGAGCAGTTCTTC. It specifies CVSSPSGRAENEQFF.

This clonotype was recorded many times. The chain joins TRBV5-6 to TRBJ2-3; D is uncertain. The CDR3 runs to 12 residues. The germline CDR1 and CDR2 sequences are SGHDT and YYEEEE. The V gene lost 0 bases and the J gene lost 5 bases, with 4 bases spanning the gap. The CDR3 DNA reads as TGTGCCAGCAGCTTGGGATTAGATACGCAGTATTTT. Its protein is CASSLGLDTQYF.

This clonotype occurred a few times. This chain links TRBV20-1 with TRBJ2-2, with 11 bases aligning to TRBD2. Trimming took 1 base from V and 5 from J; bases not matched to a gene: 9. CDR3 length: 17 residues. Germline-derived CDR1 and CDR2 are DFQATT and SNEGSKA (reference sequence). The CDR3 DNA follows: TGCAGTGCTAGAGCCACTAGCGGGAGAAGCGGGACCGGGGAGCTGTTTTTT. Translated, it gives CSARATSGRSGTGELFF.

This clonotype has at least ten counts. J is TRBJ1-2 and V is TRBV7-3, with TRBD1 identical over 7 bases. Germline assignment: CDR1 SGHTA and CDR2 FQGTGA. J gave up 7 bases and V 3 bases, and 5 bases lay outside the gene matches. The CDR3 contains 13 residues. DNA for the CDR3: TGTGCCAGCAGCTTTTTGACAGGGTTTGGCTACACCTTC. It specifies CASSFLTGFGYTF.